These T cell receptor beta chains were read from a single sample in a study of technical replicates of blood from a handful of donors. Here immunoSEQ multiplex PCR was the method, and the copy in TCRdb shows in-frame clones only, minus some. Of 75,000 to 100,000 clones listed, just under 95% are singletons. Sequencing was done on a sample of T cells isolated from PBMCs. These receptor sequences come from a human donor in good health. Each CDR3 is given with its conserved first and last residue. D genes are given only for firm matches. The size of a clone is reported for some rows only, either as once, few or many, or as a class for expanded clones.

D | J | V | size | DNA | CDR3
- | TRBJ1-3 | TRBV4-2 | - | TGTGCCAGCAGCCAAGATCAGGAACAGATCGTAGGAAACACCATATATTTT | CASSQDQEQIVGNTIYF
- | TRBJ1-6 | TRBV7-2 | - | TGTGCCGGAGGAGGCCATTTGAGCTCCTATAATTCACCCCTCCACTTT | CAGGGHLSSYNSPLHF
TRBD1 | TRBJ2-4 | TRBV6-9 | - | TGTGCCAGCAGTTACGACAGGGGAAACATTCAGTACTTC | CASSYDRGNIQYF
- | TRBJ1-5 | TRBV15 | - | TGTGCCACCAGCAAACAGATGGTCGGACAGCCCCAGCATTTT | CATSKQMVGQPQHF
- | TRBJ2-7 | TRBV5-5 | - | TGTGCCAGCAGCTTGATACGGGATTCCTACGAGCAGTACTTC | CASSLIRDSYEQYF
- | TRBJ2-1 | TRBV19 | - | TGTGCCAGTAGAATCCAGGGGGGCGATGAGCAGTTCTTC | CASRIQGGDEQFF
- | TRBJ2-7 | TRBV30 | - | TGTGCCTGGCATACAGGGCACGAGCAGTACTTC | CAWHTGHEQYF
- | TRBJ1-1 | TRBV7-3 | - | TGTGCCAGCAGCTTAATTAGGGGTTTGAACACTGAAGCTTTCTTT | CASSLIRGLNTEAFF
TRBD1 | TRBJ1-4 | TRBV6-5 | - | TGTGCCAGCAGGGGGGCCGGGACAGGCCTTGAAAAACTGTTTTTT | CASRGAGTGLEKLFF
- | TRBJ1-3 | TRBV18 | - | TGTGCCAGCTCACCCGTGGAGTGGGCAGGGATACGAAACACCATATATTTT | CASSPVEWAGIRNTIYF
- | TRBJ2-3 | TRBV5-1 | once | TGCGCCAGCAGCCAGGGGAGGGACGCAGATACGCAGTATTTT | CASSQGRDADTQYF
- | TRBJ1-5 | TRBV19 | - | TGTGCCAGTAGTATAGGGGGCGGATACAATCAGCCCCAGCATTTT | CASSIGGGYNQPQHF
TRBD2 | TRBJ2-1 | TRBV6-5 | - | TGTGCCAGCAACCGGGGACTAGCGGGGAACAATGAGCAGTTCTTC | CASNRGLAGNNEQFF
- | TRBJ2-3 | TRBV7-9 | - | TGTGCCAGCAGCCCAGAGGTTGATACGCAGTATTTT | CASSPEVDTQYF
TRBD1 | TRBJ1-2 | TRBV28 | once | TGTGCCAGCAGTTTCAGGGGACAGGGGAGCTACACCTTC | CASSFRGQGSYTF
- | TRBJ1-2 | TRBV11-2 | - | TGTGCCAGCAGCTTAAATCAAGCTTACTATGGCTACACCTTC | CASSLNQAYYGYTF
TRBD2 | TRBJ2-2 | TRBV5-4 | - | TGTGCCAGCAGCCAGGGGACTAGCGGGGTCACCGGGGAGCTGTTTTTT | CASSQGTSGVTGELFF
TRBD2 | TRBJ2-3 | TRBV7-6 | - | TGTGCCAGCAAACTAGCGGGAGCCATTAGCACAGATACGCAGTATTTT | CASKLAGAISTDTQYF
- | TRBJ2-5 | TRBV21-1 | - | TGTGCCAGCAGCATTACAGGGGGCCCAGGGAGAGAGACCCAGTACTTC | CASSITGGPGRETQYF
- | TRBJ2-7 | TRBV7-3 | - | TGTGCCAGCAGTTTGGGGGACAACTCCTACGAGCAGTACTTC | CASSLGDNSYEQYF
- | TRBJ2-3 | TRBV9 | - | TGTGCCAGCAGCGTAGAGGGACTCACAGATACGCAGTATTTT | CASSVEGLTDTQYF
TRBD1 | TRBJ2-5 | TRBV11-1 | - | TGTGCCAGCAGCGATGACAGGGGTCGGGGCAAAGAGACCCAGTACTTC | CASSDDRGRGKETQYF
- | TRBJ2-1 | TRBV27 | - | TGTGCCAGCAGTTTAAGATGGGGGGAAAACAATGAGCAGTTCTTC | CASSLRWGENNEQFF
- | TRBJ1-2 | TRBV18 | - | TGTGCCAGCTCACGGTTTACAGCAGAGTATGGCTACACCTTC | CASSRFTAEYGYTF
TRBD2 | TRBJ2-1 | TRBV10-3 | - | TGTGCCATCAGTGAGGGACTAGCGGGAGACAAGAATGAGCAGTTCTTC | CAISEGLAGDKNEQFF
TRBD2 | TRBJ2-3 | TRBV5-1 | - | TGCGCCAGCAGCGCTAGCGGAGGCACAGATACGCAGTATTTT | CASSASGGTDTQYF
- | TRBJ1-2 | TRBV11-2 | - | TGTGCCAGCAGCGAAACATTACAGGAGGGCTACACCTTC | CASSETLQEGYTF
TRBD1 | TRBJ1-1 | TRBV20-1 | few | TGCAGTGCTAGTCCGACAGGGTCAGCTTTCTTT | CSASPTGSAFF
- | TRBJ2-1 | TRBV5-1 | - | TGCGCCAGCAGCTTGGATAGGACGAGCGGCAATGAGCAGTTCTTC | CASSLDRTSGNEQFF
TRBD2 | TRBJ2-7 | TRBV13 | - | TGTGCCAGCAGCTTAGGCTCTAGCGGGGCCGAGCAGTACTTC | CASSLGSSGAEQYF
TRBD2 | TRBJ2-7 | TRBV4-1 | - | TGCGCCAGCAGCCTGGGGACTAGTACCTACGAGCAGTACTTC | CASSLGTSTYEQYF
TRBD1 | TRBJ2-2 | TRBV5-1 | - | TGCGCCAGCAGCCAGGACAGGGGAGGCACCGGGGAGCTGTTTTTT | CASSQDRGGTGELFF
- | TRBJ1-2 | TRBV19 | - | TGTGCCAGTGGAGGATTTAACTATGGCTACACCTTC | CASGGFNYGYTF
- | TRBJ1-1 | TRBV9 | - | TGTGCCAGCAGCGTGAGTGGGGACAAAGGCACTGAAGCTTTCTTT | CASSVSGDKGTEAFF
TRBD1 | TRBJ2-1 | TRBV11-2 | - | TGTGCCAGCAGCCAGACGGGACAGGGAAGCGATGAGCAGTTCTTC | CASSQTGQGSDEQFF
TRBD1 | TRBJ2-1 | TRBV19 | - | TGTGCCAGTAGTAAAACAACAGGGGACAATGAGCAGTTCTTC | CASSKTTGDNEQFF
TRBD1 | TRBJ2-5 | TRBV19 | - | TGTGCCAGTAGTATCAGAGCAGGGGGCTTTGAGACCCAGTACTTC | CASSIRAGGFETQYF
TRBD1 | TRBJ1-5 | TRBV9 | once | TGTGCCAGCAGCGTAGGGGGACAGACTTACAATCAGCCCCAGCATTTT | CASSVGGQTYNQPQHF
TRBD1 | TRBJ1-1 | TRBV2 | once | TGTGCCAGCAGCACCGACCGGGACAGGGGGCGCCTGGGTACTGAAGCTTTCTTT | CASSTDRDRGRLGTEAFF
- | TRBJ1-5 | TRBV27 | - | TGTGCCAGCCGCCTTACCTACAATCAGCCCCAGCATTTT | CASRLTYNQPQHF
TRBD2 | TRBJ2-7 | TRBV2 | - | TGTGCCAGCCCAAGGACTAGCGGGGAATTATACGAGCAGTACTTC | CASPRTSGELYEQYF
- | TRBJ1-5 | TRBV19 | - | TGTGCCAGTAGTATGGGAACCGGAGGACAGCCCCAGCATTTT | CASSMGTGGQPQHF
TRBD1 | TRBJ2-3 | TRBV9 | - | TGTGCCAGCAGCGTAGAGCCCAGGGGGCTGGCAGATACGCAGTATTTT | CASSVEPRGLADTQYF
- | TRBJ1-3 | TRBV7-2 | - | TGTGCCAGCAGCCAGGTGGGCTCCTCCGGAAACACCATATATTTT | CASSQVGSSGNTIYF
TRBD1 | TRBJ2-7 | TRBV4-3 | - | TGCGCCAGCAGCCAAGATCCAGGGGGATGGAGGGAGCAGTACTTC | CASSQDPGGWREQYF
TRBD1 | TRBJ1-4 | TRBV6-5 | once | TGTGCCAGCAGTTGGACAGGGGTGGATAGGGAAAAACTGTTTTTT | CASSWTGVDREKLFF
TRBD1 | TRBJ2-1 | TRBV27 | - | TGTGCCAGCAGTTCGGGACAGGGGGGGTACAATGAGCAGTTCTTC | CASSSGQGGYNEQFF
TRBD2 | TRBJ2-1 | TRBV5-1 | - | TGCGCCAGCAGCTTGGCGGGAGGGTATCAAGGTGAGCAGTTCTTC | CASSLAGGYQGEQFF
TRBD1 | TRBJ2-1 | TRBV19 | - | TGTGCCAGTAGTCTCGGGACAGATTACAATGAGCAGTTCTTC | CASSLGTDYNEQFF
- | TRBJ1-5 | TRBV19 | - | TGTGCCAGTAACCCGGGGGTAAGCAATCAGCCCCAGCATTTT | CASNPGVSNQPQHF
- | TRBJ1-1 | TRBV6-1 | - | TGTGCCAGCGGAAACAGGATAGGAAACACTGAAGCTTTCTTT | CASGNRIGNTEAFF
TRBD2 | TRBJ2-1 | TRBV10-1 | - | TGCGCCAGCAGTGTTACTAGCGGGCCCCTCGGTGAGCAGTTCTTC | CASSVTSGPLGEQFF